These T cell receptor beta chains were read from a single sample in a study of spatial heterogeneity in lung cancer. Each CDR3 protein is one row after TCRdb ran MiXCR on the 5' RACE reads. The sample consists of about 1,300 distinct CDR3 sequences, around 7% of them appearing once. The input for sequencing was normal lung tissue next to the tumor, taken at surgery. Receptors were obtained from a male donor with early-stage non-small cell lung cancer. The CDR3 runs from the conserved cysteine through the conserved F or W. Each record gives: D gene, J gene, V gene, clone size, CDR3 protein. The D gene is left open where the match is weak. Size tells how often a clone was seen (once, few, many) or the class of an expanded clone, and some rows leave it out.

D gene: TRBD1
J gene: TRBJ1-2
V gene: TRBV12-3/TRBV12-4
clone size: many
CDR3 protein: CASSPLTGARGGYTF

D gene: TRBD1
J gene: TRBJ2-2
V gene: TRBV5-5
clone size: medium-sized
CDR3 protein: CASSSLPGQGALAGELFF

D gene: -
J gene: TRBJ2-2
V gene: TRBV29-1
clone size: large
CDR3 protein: CSVTGDSRNTGELFF

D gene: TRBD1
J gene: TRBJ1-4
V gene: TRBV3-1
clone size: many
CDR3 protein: CASSQGGQVNEKLFF

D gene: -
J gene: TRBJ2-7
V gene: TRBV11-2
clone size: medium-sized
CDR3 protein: CASSFSFSAYEQYF

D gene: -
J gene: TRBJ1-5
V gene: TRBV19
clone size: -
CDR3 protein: CATVSLEGRGGQPQHF

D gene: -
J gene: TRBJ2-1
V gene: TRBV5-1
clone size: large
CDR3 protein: CASRTGQPKDNEQFF

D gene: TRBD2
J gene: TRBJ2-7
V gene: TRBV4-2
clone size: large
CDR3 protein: CASSQVLGGTTYEQYF

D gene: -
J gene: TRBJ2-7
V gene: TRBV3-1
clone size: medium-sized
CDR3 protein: CASSPLGSYEQYF

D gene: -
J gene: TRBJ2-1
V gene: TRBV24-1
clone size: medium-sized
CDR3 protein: CATSDLYINEQFF

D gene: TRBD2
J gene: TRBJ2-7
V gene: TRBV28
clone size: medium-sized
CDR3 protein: CASRGDRRGGYEQYF

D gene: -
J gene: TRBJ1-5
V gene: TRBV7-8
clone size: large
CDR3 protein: CASSLRGGDQPQHF

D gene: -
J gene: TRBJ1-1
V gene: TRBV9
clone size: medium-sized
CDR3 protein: CASSASGDRPRAFF

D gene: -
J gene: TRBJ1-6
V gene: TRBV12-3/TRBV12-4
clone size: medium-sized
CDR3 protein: CASKGEGGNSPLHF

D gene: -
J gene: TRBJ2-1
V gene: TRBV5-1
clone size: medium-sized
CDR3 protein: CASSLTAGLSDEQFF

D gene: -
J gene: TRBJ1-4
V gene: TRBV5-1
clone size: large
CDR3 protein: CASSLNPSRAENEKLFF

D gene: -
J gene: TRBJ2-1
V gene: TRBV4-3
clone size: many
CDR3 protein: CASSRAGTVALNEQFF

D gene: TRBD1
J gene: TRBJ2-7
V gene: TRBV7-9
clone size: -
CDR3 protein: CASSLAGGGIGEQYF

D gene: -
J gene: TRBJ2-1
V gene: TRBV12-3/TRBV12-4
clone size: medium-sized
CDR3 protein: CASSFVYSSYNEQFF

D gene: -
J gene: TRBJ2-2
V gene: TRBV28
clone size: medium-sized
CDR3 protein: CASSLNTGELFF

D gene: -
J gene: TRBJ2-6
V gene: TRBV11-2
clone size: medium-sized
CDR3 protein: CASSLDSFRGSSGANVLTF

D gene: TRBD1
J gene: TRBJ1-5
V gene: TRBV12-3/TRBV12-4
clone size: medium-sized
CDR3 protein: CASSLSTGNNQPQHF

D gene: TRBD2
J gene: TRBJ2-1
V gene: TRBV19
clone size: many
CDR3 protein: CASSTTSGSSHNEQFF

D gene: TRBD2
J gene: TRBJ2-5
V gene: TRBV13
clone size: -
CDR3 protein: CASSLAGVSQTQYF

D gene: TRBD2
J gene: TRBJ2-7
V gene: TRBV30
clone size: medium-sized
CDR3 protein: CAWKSGQGGEQYF

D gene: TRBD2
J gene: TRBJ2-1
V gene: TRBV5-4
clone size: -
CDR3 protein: CASSLTSGRLNEQFF

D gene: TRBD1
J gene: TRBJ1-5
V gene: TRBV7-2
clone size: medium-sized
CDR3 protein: CASSPTGALGQPQHF

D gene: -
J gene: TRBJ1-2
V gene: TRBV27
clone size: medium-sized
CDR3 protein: CASSLLDGNYGYTF

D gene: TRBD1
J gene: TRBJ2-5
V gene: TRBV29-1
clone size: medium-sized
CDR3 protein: CSVADRGTETQYF

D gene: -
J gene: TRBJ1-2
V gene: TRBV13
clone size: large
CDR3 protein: CASSLGLSQNGYTF

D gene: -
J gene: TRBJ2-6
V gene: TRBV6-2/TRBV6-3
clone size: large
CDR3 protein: CASSSTPWEGRSGANVLTF

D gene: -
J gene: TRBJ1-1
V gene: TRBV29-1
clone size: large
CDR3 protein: CSVSADSTGQAFF

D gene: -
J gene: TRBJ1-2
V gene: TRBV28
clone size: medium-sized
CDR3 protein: CASSLAEGLAGYTF